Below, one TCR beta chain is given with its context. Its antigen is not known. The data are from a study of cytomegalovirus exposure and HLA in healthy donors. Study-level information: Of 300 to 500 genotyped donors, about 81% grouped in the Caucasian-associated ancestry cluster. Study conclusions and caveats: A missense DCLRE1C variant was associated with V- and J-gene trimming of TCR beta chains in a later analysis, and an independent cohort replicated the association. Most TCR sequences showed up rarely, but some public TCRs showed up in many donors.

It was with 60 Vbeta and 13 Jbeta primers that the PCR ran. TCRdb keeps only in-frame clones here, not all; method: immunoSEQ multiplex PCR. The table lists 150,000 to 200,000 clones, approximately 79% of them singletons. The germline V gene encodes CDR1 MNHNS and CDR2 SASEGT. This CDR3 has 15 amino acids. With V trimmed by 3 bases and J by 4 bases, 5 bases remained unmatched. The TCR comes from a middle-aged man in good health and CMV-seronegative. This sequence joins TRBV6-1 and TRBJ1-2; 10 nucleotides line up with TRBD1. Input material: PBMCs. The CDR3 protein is CASSDRDRGLYGYTF. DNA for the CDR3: TGTGCCAGCAGTGACAGGGACAGGGGCCTCTATGGCTACACCTTC.